Listed here are 3 T cell receptor beta chains from one sample, sequenced in a study of shared clonotypes between healthy human individuals. Libraries were prepared by immunoSEQ multiplex PCR; TCRdb keeps only in-frame clonotypes and omits some of them. Of about a million clones in the sample, approximately 80% are singletons; the top ten hold approximately 0.9%. The sequenced sample was memory CD4+ T cells from PBMCs. Subset reported: CD45RA-negative fraction. All receptors derive from a man younger than 35 in good health. Some clones in this sample may be carry-over from other donors' samples.

Concerning this clone: Relative to the germline gene, one junction end is altered; a read error may explain this. The chain has TRBV7-7 and TRBJ2-2, with TRBD2 matching over 10 bases. CDR3 size: 16 residues. CDR1 SSHAT and CDR2 FNYEAQ come from the germline V gene (reference sequence). CDR3 region: CASSLVASGSAGELFF. The CDR3 DNA is TGTGCTAGCAGCTTAGTGGCTAGCGGGAGTGCCGGGGAGCTGTTTTTT. The full variable domain, its missing parts supplied by reference TRBV7-7 and TRBJ2-2, is GAGVSQSPRYKVTKRGQDVTLRCDPISSHATLYWYQQALGQGPEFLTYFNYEAQPDKSGLPSDRFSAERPEGSISTLTIQRTEQRDSAMYRCASSLVASGSAGELFFGEGSRLTVL.

V and J are TRBV7-2 and TRBJ1-5; D uncertain. In germline, CDR1 is SGHTA, CDR2 FQGNSA. V lost 5 bases and J lost 11, with 10 bases in between. The CDR3 is 11 residues long. The chain's CDR3 is CASSDTRTQHF. The DNA of the CDR3 is TGTGCCAGCAGCGACACAAGAACCCAGCATTTT.

This rearrangement joins TRBV5-1 to TRBJ1-2, with 8 bases identical to TRBD1. This CDR3 is built from 14 residues. Germline V CDR1 and CDR2: SGHRS, YFSETQ. J was trimmed by 7 bases and V by 2 bases; bases with no gene match: 7. The CDR3 sequence is CASSFSGTGFGYTF. Written as DNA, the CDR3 is TGCGCCAGCAGCTTCTCCGGGACAGGTTTTGGCTACACCTTC. The complete variable domain, with remaining parts taken from reference TRBV5-1 and TRBJ1-2, reads KAGVTQTPRYLIKTRGQQVTLSCSPISGHRSVSWYQQTPGQGLQFLFEYFSETQRNKGNFPGRFSGRQFSNSRSEMNVSTLELGDSALYLCASSFSGTGFGYTFGSGTRLTVV.